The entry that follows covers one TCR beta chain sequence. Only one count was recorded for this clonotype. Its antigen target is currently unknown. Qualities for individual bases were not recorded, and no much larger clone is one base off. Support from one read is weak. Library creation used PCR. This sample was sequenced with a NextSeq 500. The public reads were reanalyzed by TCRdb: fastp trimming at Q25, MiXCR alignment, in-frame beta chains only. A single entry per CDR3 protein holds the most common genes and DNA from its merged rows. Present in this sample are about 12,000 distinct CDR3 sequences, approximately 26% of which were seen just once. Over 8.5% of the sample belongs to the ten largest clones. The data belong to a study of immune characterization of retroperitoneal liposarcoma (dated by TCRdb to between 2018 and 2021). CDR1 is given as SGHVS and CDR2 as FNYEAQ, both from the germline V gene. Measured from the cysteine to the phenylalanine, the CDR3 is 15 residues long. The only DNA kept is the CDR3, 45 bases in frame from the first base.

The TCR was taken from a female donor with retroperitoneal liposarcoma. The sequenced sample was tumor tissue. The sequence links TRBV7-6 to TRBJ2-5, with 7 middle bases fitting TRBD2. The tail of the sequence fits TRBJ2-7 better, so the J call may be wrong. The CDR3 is CASSLVGRELYEQYF. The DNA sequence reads TGTGCCAGCAGCTTAGTAGGGCGGGAGCTCTACGAGCAGTACTTC.